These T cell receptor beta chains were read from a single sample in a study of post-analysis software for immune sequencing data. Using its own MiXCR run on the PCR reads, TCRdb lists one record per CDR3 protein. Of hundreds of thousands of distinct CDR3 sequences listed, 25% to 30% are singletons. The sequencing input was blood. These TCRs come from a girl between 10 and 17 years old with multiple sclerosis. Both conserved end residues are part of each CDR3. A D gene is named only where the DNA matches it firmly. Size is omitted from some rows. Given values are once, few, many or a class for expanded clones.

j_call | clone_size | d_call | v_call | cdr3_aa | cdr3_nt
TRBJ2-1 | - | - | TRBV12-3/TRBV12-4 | CASSLKETQFF | TGTGCCAGCAGTTTGAAAGAGACCCAGTTCTTC
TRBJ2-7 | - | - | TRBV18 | CASSPTGTFSYEQYF | TGTGCCAGCTCACCTACTGGGACTTTCAGTTACGAGCAGTACTTC
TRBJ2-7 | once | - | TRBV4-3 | CASSQDRGAQYF | TGCGCCAGCAGCCAAGATCGCGGGGCGCAGTACTTC
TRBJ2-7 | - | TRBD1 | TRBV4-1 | CASSQASQGGTGSVEQYF | TGCGCCAGCAGCCAAGCATCGCAGGGAGGGACAGGGTCTGTCGAGCAGTACTTC
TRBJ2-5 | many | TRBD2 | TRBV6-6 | CATKGGGETQYF | TGTGCCACGAAGGGCGGGGGAGAGACCCAGTACTTC
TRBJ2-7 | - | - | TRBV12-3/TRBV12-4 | CASSKIHGYEQYF | TGTGCCAGCAGCAAAATACATGGCTACGAGCAGTACTTC
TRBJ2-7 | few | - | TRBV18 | CASSPLQDAYEQYF | TGTGCCAGCTCACCTCTCCAGGACGCGTACGAGCAGTACTTC
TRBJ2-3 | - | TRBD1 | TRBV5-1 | CASSIGTAPDTQYF | TGCGCCAGCAGCATAGGGACAGCTCCAGATACGCAGTATTTT
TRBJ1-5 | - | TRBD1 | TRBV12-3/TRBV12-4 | CASSPTGVMHQPQHF | TGTGCCAGCTCCCCGACAGGGGTTATGCATCAGCCCCAGCATTTT
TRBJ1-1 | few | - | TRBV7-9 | CASSHQDTEAFF | TGTGCCAGCAGCCACCAGGACACTGAAGCTTTCTTT
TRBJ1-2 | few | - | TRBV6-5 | CASSREGGYGYTF | TGTGCCAGCAGCCGCGAAGGTGGCTATGGCTACACCTTC
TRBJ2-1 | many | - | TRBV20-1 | CSAQRGTHEQFF | TGCAGTGCTCAGAGGGGGACCCATGAGCAGTTCTTC
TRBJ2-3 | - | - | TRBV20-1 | CSATVRADTDTQYF | TGCAGTGCTACAGTTCGAGCGGACACAGATACGCAGTATTTT
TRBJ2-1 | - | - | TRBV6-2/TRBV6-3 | CASSYRRETGRNEQFF | TGTGCCAGCAGTTACCGTAGGGAAACGGGGCGCAATGAGCAGTTCTTC
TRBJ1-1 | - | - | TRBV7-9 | CASSLPGVGTEAFF | TGTGCCAGCAGCTTACCCGGAGTGGGGACTGAAGCTTTCTTT
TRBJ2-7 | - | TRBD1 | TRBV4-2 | CASSQGTGGSYEQYF | TGTGCCAGCAGCCAAGGGACAGGGGGCAGCTACGAGCAGTACTTC
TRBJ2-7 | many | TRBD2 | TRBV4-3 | CASSPLLAGEAYEQYF | TGCGCCAGCAGCCCCCTTCTAGCGGGCGAAGCCTACGAGCAGTACTTC
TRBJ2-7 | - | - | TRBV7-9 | CASSLARRAGEQYF | TGTGCCAGCAGCTTAGCACGGCGGGCGGGCGAGCAGTACTTC
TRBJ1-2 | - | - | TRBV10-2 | CASSEGQLGGYGYTF | TGCGCCAGCAGTGAGGGGCAGCTTGGTGGCTATGGCTACACCTTC
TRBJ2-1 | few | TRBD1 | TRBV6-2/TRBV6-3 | CASSQGTGPNEQFF | TGTGCCAGCAGCCAGGGGACAGGCCCCAATGAGCAGTTCTTC
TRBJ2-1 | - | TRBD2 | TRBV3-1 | CASSPGLAGDWGFYNEQFF | TGTGCCAGCAGCCCAGGACTAGCGGGAGATTGGGGTTTTTACAATGAGCAGTTCTTC
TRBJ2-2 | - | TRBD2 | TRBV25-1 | CASSVLGLAGSNTGELFF | TGTGCCAGCAGTGTCCTGGGACTAGCGGGATCGAACACCGGGGAGCTGTTTTTT
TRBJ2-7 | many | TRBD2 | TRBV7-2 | CASSPPGLAGREQYF | TGTGCCAGCAGCCCACCGGGACTAGCGGGTCGCGAGCAGTACTTC
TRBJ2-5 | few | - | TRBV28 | CASSSGQILPGTQYF | TGTGCCAGCAGCTCAGGACAGATCCTTCCTGGGACCCAGTACTTC